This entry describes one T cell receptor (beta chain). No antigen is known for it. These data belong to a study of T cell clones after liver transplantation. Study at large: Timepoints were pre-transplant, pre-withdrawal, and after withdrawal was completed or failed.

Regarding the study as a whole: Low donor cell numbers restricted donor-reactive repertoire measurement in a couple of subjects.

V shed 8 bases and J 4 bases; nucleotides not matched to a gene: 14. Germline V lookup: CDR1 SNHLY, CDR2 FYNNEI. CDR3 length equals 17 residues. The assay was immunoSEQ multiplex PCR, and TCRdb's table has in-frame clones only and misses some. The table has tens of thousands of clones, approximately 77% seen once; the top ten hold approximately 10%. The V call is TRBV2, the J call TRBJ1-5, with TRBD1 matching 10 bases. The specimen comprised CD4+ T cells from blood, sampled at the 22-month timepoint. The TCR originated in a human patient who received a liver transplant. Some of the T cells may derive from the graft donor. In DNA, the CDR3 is TGTGCCAGCTTGCCCTATTCCGGGACAGGGGTTAATCAGCCCCAGCATTTT. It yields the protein CASLPYSGTGVNQPQHF. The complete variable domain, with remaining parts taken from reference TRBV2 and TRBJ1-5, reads EPEVTQTPSHQVTQMGQEVILRCVPISNHLYFYWYRQILGQKVEFLVSFYNNEISEKSEIFDDQFSVERPDGSNFTLKIRSTKLEDSAMYFCASLPYSGTGVNQPQHFGDGTRLSIL.